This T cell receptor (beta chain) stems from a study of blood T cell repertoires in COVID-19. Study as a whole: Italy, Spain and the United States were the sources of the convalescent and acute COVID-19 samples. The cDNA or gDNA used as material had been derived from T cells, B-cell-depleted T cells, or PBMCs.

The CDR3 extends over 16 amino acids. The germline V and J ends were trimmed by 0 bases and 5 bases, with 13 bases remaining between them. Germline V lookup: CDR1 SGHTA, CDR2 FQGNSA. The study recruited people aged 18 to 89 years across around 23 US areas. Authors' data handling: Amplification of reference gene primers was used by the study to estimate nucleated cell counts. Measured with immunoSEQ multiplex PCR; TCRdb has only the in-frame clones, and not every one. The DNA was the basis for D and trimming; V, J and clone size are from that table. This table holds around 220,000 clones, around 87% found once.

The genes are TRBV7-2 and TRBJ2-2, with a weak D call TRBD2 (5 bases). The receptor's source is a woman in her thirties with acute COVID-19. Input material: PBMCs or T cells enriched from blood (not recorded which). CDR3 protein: CASSLAAPPGTGELFF. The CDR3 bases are TGTGCCAGCAGCTTAGCCGCCCCACCGGGGACCGGGGAGCTGTTTTTT.